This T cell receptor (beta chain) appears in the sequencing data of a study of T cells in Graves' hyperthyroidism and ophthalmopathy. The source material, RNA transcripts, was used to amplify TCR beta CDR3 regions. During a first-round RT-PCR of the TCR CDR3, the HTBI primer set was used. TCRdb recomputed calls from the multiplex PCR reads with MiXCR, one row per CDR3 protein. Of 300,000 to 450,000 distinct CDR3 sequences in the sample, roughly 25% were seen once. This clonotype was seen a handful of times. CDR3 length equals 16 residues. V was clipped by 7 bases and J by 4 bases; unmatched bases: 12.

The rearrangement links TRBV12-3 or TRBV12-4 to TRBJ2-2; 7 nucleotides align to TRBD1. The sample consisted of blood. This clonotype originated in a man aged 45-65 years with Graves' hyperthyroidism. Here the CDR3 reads CASNQPSRQGTGELFF. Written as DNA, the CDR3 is TGTGCCAGCAACCAACCCTCGAGACAGGGCACCGGGGAGCTGTTTTTT.